Reported below is one T cell receptor beta chain. Repertoires were generated with immunoSEQ multiplex PCR, while TCRdb's copy carries only in-frame clones and drops some. The sample comprises about 27,000 clones, approximately 85% of which are singletons, and roughly 23% rests with the top ten. This CDR3 is built from 13 residues. Germline assignment: CDR1 MNHEY and CDR2 SMNVEV (reference sequence). Trimming stripped 3 bases from V and 10 bases from J, with 13 bases between. Blood draws occurred at baseline, cycle 4 day 1, and cycle 7 day 1. This entry belongs to a study of OX40 agonist ivuxolimab in advanced cancers. The wider study: Dosing consisted of intravenous ivuxolimab at 0.01 to 10 mg/kg every 2 weeks.

The specimen was CD4+ or CD8+ T cells sorted from blood, collected in a trial of the OX40 agonist ivuxolimab. The rearrangement uses TRBV27 and TRBJ2-1, with unresolved D. The clonotype originates from an adult with an advanced solid tumor such as melanoma, head and neck, liver or kidney cancer. The CDR3 bases are TGTGCCAGCAGTTTCGAAGGGTTTGGGGAGCAGTTCTTC. Its protein product is CASSFEGFGEQFF.